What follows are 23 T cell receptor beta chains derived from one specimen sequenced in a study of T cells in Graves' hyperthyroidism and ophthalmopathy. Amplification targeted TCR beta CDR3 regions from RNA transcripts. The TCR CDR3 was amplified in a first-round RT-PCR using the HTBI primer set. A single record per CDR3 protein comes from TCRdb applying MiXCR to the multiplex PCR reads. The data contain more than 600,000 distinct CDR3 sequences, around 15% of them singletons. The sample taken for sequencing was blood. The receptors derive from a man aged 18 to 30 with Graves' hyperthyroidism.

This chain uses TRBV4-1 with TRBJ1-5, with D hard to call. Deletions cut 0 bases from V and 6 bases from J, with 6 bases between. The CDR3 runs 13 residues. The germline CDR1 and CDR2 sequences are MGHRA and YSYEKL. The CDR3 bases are TGCGCCAGCAGCCAAGACTTTCCTCAGCCCCAGCATTTT. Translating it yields CASSQDFPQPQHF.

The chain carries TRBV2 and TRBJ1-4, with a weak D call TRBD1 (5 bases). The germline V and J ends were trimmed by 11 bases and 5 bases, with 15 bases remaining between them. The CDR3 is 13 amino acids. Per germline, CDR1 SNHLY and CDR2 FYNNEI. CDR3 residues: CAAGTVENEKLFF. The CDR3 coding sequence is TGTGCCGCAGGGACCGTCGAGAATGAAAAACTGTTTTTT.

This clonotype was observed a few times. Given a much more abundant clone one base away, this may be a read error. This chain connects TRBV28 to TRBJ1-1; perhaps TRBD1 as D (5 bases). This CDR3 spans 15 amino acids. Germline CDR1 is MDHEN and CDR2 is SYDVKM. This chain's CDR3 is CASSSPRQMNTEASF. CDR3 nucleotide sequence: TGTGCCAGCAGTTCCCCCAGACAGATGAACACTGAAGCTTCCTTT. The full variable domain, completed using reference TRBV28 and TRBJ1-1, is DVKVTQSSRYLVKRTGEKVFLECVQDMDHENMFWYRQDPGLGLRLIYFSYDVKMKEKGDIPEGYSVSREKKERFSLILESASTNQTSMYLCASSSPRQMNTEASFGQGTRLTVV.

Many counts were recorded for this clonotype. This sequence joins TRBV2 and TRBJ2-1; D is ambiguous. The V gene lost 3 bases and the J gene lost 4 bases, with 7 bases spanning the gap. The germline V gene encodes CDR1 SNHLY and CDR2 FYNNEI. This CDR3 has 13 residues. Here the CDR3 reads CASSDTVYNEQFF. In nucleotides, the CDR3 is TGTGCCAGCAGTGACACAGTTTACAATGAGCAGTTCTTC.

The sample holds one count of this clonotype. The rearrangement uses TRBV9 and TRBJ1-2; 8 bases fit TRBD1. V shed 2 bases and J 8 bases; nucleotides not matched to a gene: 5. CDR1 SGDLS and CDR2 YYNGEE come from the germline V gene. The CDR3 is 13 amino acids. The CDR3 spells CASSVDRGGGYTF. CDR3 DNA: TGTGCCAGCAGCGTCGACAGGGGAGGGGGCTACACCTTC.

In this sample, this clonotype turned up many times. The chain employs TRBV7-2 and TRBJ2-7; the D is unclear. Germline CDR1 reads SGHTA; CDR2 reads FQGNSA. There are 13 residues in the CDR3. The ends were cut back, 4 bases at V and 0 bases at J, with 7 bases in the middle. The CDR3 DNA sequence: TGTGCCAGCAGCTCCTTAAACTCCTACGAGCAGTACTTC. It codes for CASSSLNSYEQYF.

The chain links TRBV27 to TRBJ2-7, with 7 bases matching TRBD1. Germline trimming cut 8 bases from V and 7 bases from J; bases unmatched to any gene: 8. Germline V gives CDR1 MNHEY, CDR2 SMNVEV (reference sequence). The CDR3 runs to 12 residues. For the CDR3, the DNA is TGTGCCAGCCGGGACAGACTCCTGGAGCAGTACTTC. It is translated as CASRDRLLEQYF.

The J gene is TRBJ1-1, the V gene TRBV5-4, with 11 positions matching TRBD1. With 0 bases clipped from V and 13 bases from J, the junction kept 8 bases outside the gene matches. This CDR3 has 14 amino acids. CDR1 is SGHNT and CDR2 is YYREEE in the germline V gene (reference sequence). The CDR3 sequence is CASSLAGTGGLGFF. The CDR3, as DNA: TGTGCCAGCAGCTTGGCCGGGACAGGGGGTCTCGGTTTCTTT.

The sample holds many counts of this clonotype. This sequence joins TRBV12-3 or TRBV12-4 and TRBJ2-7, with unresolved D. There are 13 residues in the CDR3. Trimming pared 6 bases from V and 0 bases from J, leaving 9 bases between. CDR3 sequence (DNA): TGTGCCAGCAGGTCGGTTAGCTCCTACGAGCAGTACTTC. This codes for CASRSVSSYEQYF.

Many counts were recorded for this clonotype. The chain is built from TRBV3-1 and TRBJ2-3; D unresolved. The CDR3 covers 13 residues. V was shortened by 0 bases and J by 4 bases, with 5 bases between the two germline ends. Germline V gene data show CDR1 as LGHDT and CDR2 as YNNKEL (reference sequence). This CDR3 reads CASSQELADTQYF. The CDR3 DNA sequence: TGTGCCAGCAGCCAAGAGTTAGCAGATACGCAGTATTTT.

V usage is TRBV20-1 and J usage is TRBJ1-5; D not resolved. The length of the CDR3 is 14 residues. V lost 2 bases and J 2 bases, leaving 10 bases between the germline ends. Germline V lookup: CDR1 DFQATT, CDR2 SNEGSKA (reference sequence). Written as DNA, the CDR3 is TGCAGTGCTAGACGGTGGCAGGGCAATCAGCCCCAGCATTTT. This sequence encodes CSARRWQGNQPQHF.

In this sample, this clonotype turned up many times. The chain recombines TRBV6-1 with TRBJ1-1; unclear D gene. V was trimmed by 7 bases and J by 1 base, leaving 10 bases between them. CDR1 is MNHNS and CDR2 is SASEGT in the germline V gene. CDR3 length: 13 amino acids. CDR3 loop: CASNSRGNTEAFF. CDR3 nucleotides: TGTGCCAGCAACTCCCGGGGGAACACTGAAGCTTTCTTT.

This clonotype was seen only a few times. Here the CDR3 DNA reads TGCGCCAGCAGCTACCGGGACAGCAATTCCCTAATCCCCTATGGCTACACCTTC. As protein: CASSYRDSNSLIPYGYTF. This rearrangement joins TRBV5-1 to TRBJ1-2; TRBD1 matches 7 bases. Germline V gives CDR1 SGHRS, CDR2 YFSETQ. The CDR3 has 18 amino acids. J was trimmed by 4 bases and V by 3 bases; bases with no gene match: 18.

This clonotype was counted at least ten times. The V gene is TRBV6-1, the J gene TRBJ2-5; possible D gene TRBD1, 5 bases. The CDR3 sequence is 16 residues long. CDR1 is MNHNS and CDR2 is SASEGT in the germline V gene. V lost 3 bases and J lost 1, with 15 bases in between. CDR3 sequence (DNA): TGTGCCAGCAGTGACCTCTTGACGGACATCCAAGAGACCCAGTACTTC. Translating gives CASSDLLTDIQETQYF.

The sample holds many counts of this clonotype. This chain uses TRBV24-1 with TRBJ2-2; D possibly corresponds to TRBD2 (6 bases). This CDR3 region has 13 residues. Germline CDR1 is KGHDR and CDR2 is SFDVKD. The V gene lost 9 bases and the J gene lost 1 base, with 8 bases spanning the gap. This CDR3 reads CATGTGNTGELFF. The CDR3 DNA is TGTGCCACCGGGACTGGGAACACCGGGGAGCTGTTTTTT.

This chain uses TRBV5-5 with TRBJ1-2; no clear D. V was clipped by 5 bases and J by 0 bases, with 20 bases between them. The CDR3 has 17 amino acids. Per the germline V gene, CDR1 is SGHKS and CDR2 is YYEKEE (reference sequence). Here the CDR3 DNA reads TGTGCCAGCAGTACGTCTGCCGGAGCCGGGGCTAACTATGGCTACACCTTC. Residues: CASSTSAGAGANYGYTF. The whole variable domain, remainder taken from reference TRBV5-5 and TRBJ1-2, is DAGVTQSPTHLIKTRGQQVTLRCSPISGHKSVSWYQQVLGQGPQFIFQYYEKEERGRGNFPDRFSARQFPNYSSELNVNALLLGDSALYLCASSTSAGAGANYGYTFGSGTRLTVV.

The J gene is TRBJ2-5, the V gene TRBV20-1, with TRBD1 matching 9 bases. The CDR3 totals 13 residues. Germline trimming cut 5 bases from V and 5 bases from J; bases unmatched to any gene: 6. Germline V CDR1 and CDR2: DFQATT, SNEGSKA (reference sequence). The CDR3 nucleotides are TGCAGTGCTCCTCGGACAGGGGTGGAGACCCAGTACTTC. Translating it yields CSAPRTGVETQYF.

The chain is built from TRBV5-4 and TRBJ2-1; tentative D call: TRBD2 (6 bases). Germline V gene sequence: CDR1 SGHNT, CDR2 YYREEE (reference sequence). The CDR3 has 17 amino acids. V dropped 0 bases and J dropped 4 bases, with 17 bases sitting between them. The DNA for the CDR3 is TGTGCCAGCAGCTTGGACGCGGGTCGGGAGCTTTACAATGAGCAGTTCTTC. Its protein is CASSLDAGRELYNEQFF.

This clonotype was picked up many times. CDR3 residues: CASSPGSRLEQYF. Here the CDR3 DNA reads TGTGCCAGCAGCCCCGGGTCTCGACTCGAGCAGTACTTC. The chain recombines TRBV12-3 or TRBV12-4 with TRBJ2-7; D ambiguous. V lost 6 bases to trimming and J lost 6 bases, with 15 bases between them. There are 13 residues in the CDR3.

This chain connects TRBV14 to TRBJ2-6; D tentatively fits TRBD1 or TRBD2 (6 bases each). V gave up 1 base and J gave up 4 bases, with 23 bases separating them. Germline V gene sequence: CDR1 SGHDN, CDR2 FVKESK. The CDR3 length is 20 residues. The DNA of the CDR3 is TGTGCCAGCAGCCAAGGGAGACCCCCCGGGGGCTCCTTCGGGGCCAACGTCCTGACTTTC. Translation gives CASSQGRPPGGSFGANVLTF.

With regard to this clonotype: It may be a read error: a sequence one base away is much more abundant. CDR3 DNA: TGCAGTGCTAGAGACCCCACAGGGACAGGGAACGAGCGGTACTTC. It is translated as CSARDPTGTGNERYF. The chain employs TRBV20-1 and TRBJ2-7; the match to TRBD1 covers 9 bases. Looked up from germline, CDR1 is DFQATT and CDR2 is SNEGSKA (reference sequence). The CDR3 runs 15 residues.

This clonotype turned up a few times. CDR3 amino acids: CASSLGVGSPLHF. In nucleotides, the CDR3 is TGTGCCAGCAGTTTGGGGGTTGGTTCACCCCTCCACTTT. The J gene is TRBJ1-6, the V gene TRBV27, with D possibly TRBD1 on 5 matching bases. Deletions cut 3 bases from V and 9 bases from J, with 9 bases between. The CDR3 consists of 13 residues. In germline, CDR1 is MNHEY, CDR2 SMNVEV (reference sequence).

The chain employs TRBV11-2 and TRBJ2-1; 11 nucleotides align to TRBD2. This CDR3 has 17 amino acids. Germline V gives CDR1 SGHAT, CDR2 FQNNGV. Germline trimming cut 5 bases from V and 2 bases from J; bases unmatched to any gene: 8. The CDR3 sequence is CASSPPGTSGPYNEQFF. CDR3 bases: TGTGCCAGCAGCCCTCCCGGGACTAGCGGACCCTACAATGAGCAGTTCTTC.